The present TCR beta chain was sequenced within a study of blood T cell repertoires in COVID-19. Across the study: Acute and convalescent COVID-19 samples came from the United States, Italy and Spain. Nucleic acid was either cDNA or gDNA, and it came from T cells, B-cell-depleted T cells, or PBMCs.

This CDR3 has 13 amino acids. V dropped 0 bases and J dropped 8 bases, with 8 bases sitting between them. CDR1 is KGHSH and CDR2 is LQKENI in the germline V gene. Original processing methods: Reference gene primer amplification in the assay estimated nucleated cell counts. Repertoires were generated with immunoSEQ multiplex PCR, while TCRdb's copy carries only in-frame clones and drops some. V, J and clone size derive from that table, while D and trimming were established from the DNA sequence. The profile covers approximately 150,000 clones, with under 90% appearing a single time and about 1.9% taken by the ten largest.

The clonotype originates from a woman at least 80 years old with acute or convalescent COVID-19. The sequenced sample was peripheral blood. J is TRBJ2-1 and V is TRBV18; D is undetermined. CDR3 bases: TGTGCCAGCTCACCACCCGTGTCAGATGAGCAGTTCTTC. This encodes CASSPPVSDEQFF.